The rows below give T cell receptor beta chains drawn from one sample of a study of cytomegalovirus exposure and HLA in healthy donors. Assay: immunoSEQ multiplex PCR; the TCRdb copy retains only in-frame clones and omits some. The sample has around 130,000 clones; 65% to 85% are singletons. Sequencing was carried out using PBMCs. The receptor set was obtained from a boy under 18 in good health and CMV-seronegative. Both conserved end residues are part of each CDR3.

CDR3 length,J gene,V gene,CDR3 protein
14,TRBJ1-1,TRBV4-2,CASSHGTGNTEAFF
14,TRBJ2-7,TRBV27,CASSPGQGHHEQYF
11,TRBJ2-7,TRBV30,CAWAVAYEQYF
13,TRBJ1-1,TRBV27,CASSPSTGREAFF
14,TRBJ1-4,TRBV19,CASRGQGPNEKLFF
17,TRBJ2-1,TRBV7-9,CSSSLGVRVAGVDEQFF
15,TRBJ1-4,TRBV7-2,CASSLRRQGGEKLFF
13,TRBJ2-7,TRBV30,CAWSVGRSYEQYF
15,TRBJ1-1,TRBV4-1,CASSQERQLNTEAFF
13,TRBJ1-6,TRBV30,CAWGTGPNSPLHF
10,TRBJ2-7,TRBV29-1,CSVGDYEQYF
15,TRBJ2-7,TRBV2,CASSGPGTNSYEQYF
14,TRBJ1-1,TRBV12-5,CASGLRAFDTEAFF
12,TRBJ2-1,TRBV2,CASKLLNNEQFF
21,TRBJ2-1,TRBV4-1,CASSREPGGLAGGSSYNEQFF
11,TRBJ1-3,TRBV20-1,CSARIRDTIYF
15,TRBJ1-1,TRBV5-6,CASSLGWGRAAEAFF
17,TRBJ2-1,TRBV4-1,CASSRQLAGGPDNEQFF
17,TRBJ2-1,TRBV4-1,CASSQDGTGEFHNEQFF
13,TRBJ2-1,TRBV6-1,CASKLLLYNEQFF
18,TRBJ2-7,TRBV14,CASSHPPGIAGSPYEQYF
16,TRBJ1-2,TRBV15,CATSSTRQGLVEGYTF
16,TRBJ2-5,TRBV27,CASSSMGTANQETQYF
13,TRBJ1-2,TRBV2,CASSESSEDGYTF
12,TRBJ2-1,TRBV30,CAWTSARGEQFF
14,TRBJ2-7,TRBV5-4,CASSLVQGGTEQYF